A selection of T cell receptor beta chains follows, all from one sample in a study of T cell responses to AZD1222 COVID-19 vaccine. Some clones are missing from TCRdb's copy, which holds only in-frame ones; the method was immunoSEQ multiplex PCR. The sample holds about 100,000 clones, around nine tenths seen once. Sequencing used peripheral blood, obtained on day 0 of AZD1222 vaccination. Receptors were obtained from an adult in good health. CDR3s include the opening cysteine and the closing phenylalanine or tryptophan. Fields, in order: J gene, V gene, clone size, D gene, CDR3 protein, CDR3 DNA. The D gene is left open where the match is weak. Where a row states a size, it is once, few, many or the class of an expanded clone; other rows omit it.

>TRBJ2-7|TRBV6-5|.|TRBD2
CASTRFSGGAGEQYF
TGTGCCAGCACCCGGTTTAGCGGGGGGGCTGGCGAGCAGTACTTC
>TRBJ1-1|TRBV18|.|TRBD1
CASSQAIGTVYTEAFF
TGTGCCAGCTCACAAGCAATCGGGACAGTGTACACTGAAGCTTTCTTT
>TRBJ1-5|TRBV30|.|.
CAWSVGGSNQPQHF
TGTGCCTGGAGTGTAGGGGGTAGCAATCAGCCCCAGCATTTT
>TRBJ1-2|TRBV13|.|TRBD1
CASSSTDRAYGYTF
TGTGCCAGCAGCTCGACAGACAGGGCCTACGGCTACACCTTC
>TRBJ2-7|TRBV5-8|.|TRBD1
CASSRGQALSYEQYF
TGTGCCAGCAGCCGCGGACAGGCCCTCTCCTACGAGCAGTACTTC
>TRBJ1-2|TRBV15|.|.
CATSNRGGYTF
TGTGCCACCAGCAACAGAGGTGGCTACACCTTC
>TRBJ1-2|TRBV6-6|.|.
CAITSVEGSTGYTF
TGTGCCATCACGTCGGTAGAGGGATCCACTGGCTACACCTTC
>TRBJ1-1|TRBV19|.|TRBD1
CASSRTGGAQVGTEAFF
TGTGCCAGTAGTAGGACAGGGGGCGCCCAGGTGGGCACTGAAGCTTTCTTT
>TRBJ1-6|TRBV19|.|.
CASSGTEKNSPLHF
TGTGCCAGTAGCGGGACGGAGAAGAATTCACCCCTCCACTTT
>TRBJ2-7|TRBV3-1/TRBV3-2|.|TRBD2
CASSQGASGSFEQYF
TGTGCCAGCAGCCAAGGGGCTAGCGGAAGTTTCGAGCAGTACTTC
>TRBJ2-3|TRBV7-9|.|.
CASSAGPSTDTQYF
TGTGCCAGCAGCGCAGGGCCTAGCACAGATACGCAGTATTTT
>TRBJ1-2|TRBV6-6|.|TRBD1
CASSRSGQYGYTF
TGTGCCAGCAGTCGCTCGGGACAGTATGGCTACACCTTC
>TRBJ2-7|TRBV6-5|.|.
CASIPLYEQYF
TGTGCCAGCATCCCCCTTTACGAGCAGTACTTC
>TRBJ1-4|TRBV4-3|.|.
CASSQTGLINEKLFF
TGCGCCAGCAGCCAAACGGGTCTTATAAATGAAAAACTGTTTTTT
>TRBJ2-1|TRBV7-3|once|.
CASSLRPGPGPEQFF
TGTGCCAGCAGCTTACGGCCCGGGCCCGGGCCTGAGCAGTTCTTC
>TRBJ2-5|TRBV7-9|.|.
CASSLPGPRGETQYF
TGTGCCAGCAGCTTGCCGGGCCCCCGCGGAGAGACCCAGTACTTC
>TRBJ2-1|TRBV19|.|TRBD2
CASTISGGAVNEQFF
TGTGCCAGTACGATTAGCGGGGGGGCGGTCAATGAGCAGTTCTTC
>TRBJ2-7|TRBV4-3|.|TRBD2
CASSQVMLGGEQYF
TGCGCCAGCAGCCAGGTTATGTTGGGAGGGGAGCAGTACTTC
>TRBJ1-1|TRBV18|.|.
CASSPRSADTEAFF
TGTGCCAGCTCACCACGTTCGGCAGACACTGAAGCTTTCTTT
>TRBJ2-3|TRBV18|.|.
CASSPPSTDTQYF
TGTGCCAGCTCACCCCCGAGCACAGATACGCAGTATTTT
>TRBJ1-5|TRBV5-1|.|.
CASSLGEFNQPQHF
TGCGCCAGCAGCTTGGGGGAATTTAATCAGCCCCAGCATTTT
>TRBJ2-2|TRBV7-7|.|.
CASSPARGGTGELFF
TGTGCCAGCAGCCCAGCTAGAGGAGGGACCGGGGAGCTGTTTTTT
>TRBJ1-2|TRBV7-9|.|.
CASSQGGGYTF
TGTGCCAGCAGTCAAGGGGGTGGCTACACCTTC
>TRBJ1-1|TRBV6-6|.|.
CASSRGQPNTEAFF
TGTGCCAGCAGTCGCGGACAGCCGAACACTGAAGCTTTCTTT
>TRBJ2-1|TRBV10-2|.|.
CASSGHSGNPIDREQFF
TGCGCCAGCAGTGGCCACAGCGGTAATCCTATCGATCGGGAGCAGTTCTTC
>TRBJ1-6|TRBV6-5|.|.
CASSYSTPSSPLHF
TGTGCCAGCAGTTACTCGACACCTTCCTCACCCCTCCACTTT
>TRBJ1-2|TRBV6-5|.|.
CASSTVERNYGYTF
TGTGCCAGCAGTACCGTAGAACGCAACTATGGCTACACCTTC
>TRBJ2-6|TRBV5-6|.|.
CASSFNSGANVLTF
TGTGCCAGCAGTTTTAACTCTGGGGCCAACGTCCTGACTTTC
>TRBJ2-2|TRBV4-3|.|.
CASSGANTGELFF
TGCGCCAGCAGCGGGGCGAACACCGGGGAGCTGTTTTTT
>TRBJ2-1|TRBV11-2|.|.
CASSSHPNRDNEQFF
TGTGCCAGCAGCTCTCACCCGAACAGGGACAATGAGCAGTTCTTC
>TRBJ1-3|TRBV2|.|.
CASSGADGNTIYF
TGTGCCAGCAGTGGGGCAGATGGAAACACCATATATTTT
>TRBJ2-5|TRBV18|.|.
CASSRDSQETQYF
TGTGCCAGCTCACGCGACAGTCAAGAGACCCAGTACTTC
>TRBJ1-6|TRBV6-2/TRBV6-3|once|TRBD1
CASSLPGQAGSPLHF
TGTGCCAGCAGTTTGCCGGGACAGGCCGGTTCACCCCTCCACTTT